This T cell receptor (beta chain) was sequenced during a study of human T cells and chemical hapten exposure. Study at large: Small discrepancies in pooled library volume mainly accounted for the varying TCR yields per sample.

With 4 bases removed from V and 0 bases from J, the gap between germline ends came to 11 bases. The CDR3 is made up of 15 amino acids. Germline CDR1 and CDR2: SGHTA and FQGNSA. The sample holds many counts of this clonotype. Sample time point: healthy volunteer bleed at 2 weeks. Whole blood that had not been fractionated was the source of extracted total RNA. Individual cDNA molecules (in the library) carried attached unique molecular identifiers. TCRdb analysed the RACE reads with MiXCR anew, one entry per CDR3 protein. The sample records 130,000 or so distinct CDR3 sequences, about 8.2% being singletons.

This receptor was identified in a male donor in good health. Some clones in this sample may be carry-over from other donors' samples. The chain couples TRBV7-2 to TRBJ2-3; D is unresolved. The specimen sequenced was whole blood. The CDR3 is CASSSPQSSTDTQYF. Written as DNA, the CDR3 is TGTGCCAGCAGCTCACCCCAGTCTAGCACAGATACGCAGTATTTT. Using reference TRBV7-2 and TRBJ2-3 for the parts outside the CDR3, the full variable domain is GAGVSQSPSNKVTEKGKDVELRCDPISGHTALYWYRQSLGQGLEFLIYFQGNSAPDKSGLPSDRFSAERTGGSVSTLTIQRTQQEDSAVYLCASSSPQSSTDTQYFGPGTRLTVL.